What follows are 6 T cell receptor beta chains derived from one specimen sequenced in a study of T-cell reconstitution after alpha-beta-depleted transplantation in children. During its preparation, the TCRbeta library received unique molecular identifiers. TCRdb reanalysed the PCR reads using MiXCR and keeps one entry per CDR3 protein. The sample comprises around 480,000 distinct CDR3 sequences, 32% of which are singletons, and around 2.5% rests with the top ten. The material sequenced was PBMCs from the stem cell graft donor, taken from the stem cell graft. The receptors were gathered from a human donor who donated a stem cell graft to a child with aplastic anemia.

The chain has TRBV25-1 and TRBJ2-3; the D gene could be TRBD1 or TRBD2 (5 bases each). V lost 3 bases, J lost 6 bases, and 13 bases lay in between. This CDR3 is 14 amino acids long. CDR1 is MGHDK, CDR2 SYGVNS, per germline. The CDR3 is CASSEDFRADTQYF. The CDR3 nucleotides are TGTGCCAGCAGTGAGGACTTCAGGGCGGATACGCAGTATTTT.

The sample holds a few counts of this clonotype. The rearrangement uses TRBV18 and TRBJ1-3; D remains ambiguous. Trimming took 4 bases from V and 9 from J, leaving 19 bases between them. The CDR3 spans 15 residues. Germline V lookup: CDR1 KGHSH, CDR2 LQKENI. CDR3 in DNA: TGTGCCAGCTCACTGGACGGTCACCGGGGTGGCACCATATATTTT. The encoded protein is CASSLDGHRGGTIYF.

A few counts support this clonotype. This chain links TRBV15 with TRBJ1-5; D gene unclear. This CDR3 comprises 15 residues. The germline V gene has CDR1 LNHNV and CDR2 YYDKDF (reference sequence). The V end lost 0 bases, the J end lost 2 bases, and 8 bases lay between the germline ends. This chain's CDR3 is CATSRDHGGNQPQHF. The CDR3 coding sequence is TGTGCCACCAGCAGAGACCACGGGGGCAATCAGCCCCAGCATTTT. The variable domain in full, with the rest retrieved from reference TRBV15 and TRBJ1-5, is DAMVIQNPRYQVTQFGKPVTLSCSQTLNHNVMYWYQQKSSQAPKLLFHYYDKDFNNEADTPDNFQSRRPNTSFCFLDIRSPGLGDTAMYLCATSRDHGGNQPQHFGDGTRLSIL.

The CDR3 protein is CASTQGGVGIQYF. CDR3 nucleotide sequence: TGTGCCAGCACACAGGGTGGGGTCGGCATTCAGTACTTC. The rearrangement joins TRBV7-9 to TRBJ2-4, with D possibly TRBD1 on 6 matching bases. The CDR3 extends over 13 amino acids. The V and J ends lost 7 bases and 9 bases respectively, with 16 bases between them. Germline assignment: CDR1 SEHNR and CDR2 FQNEAQ (reference sequence).

The J gene is TRBJ2-2, the V gene TRBV29-1, with D unresolved. The CDR3 runs to 17 residues. The germline CDR1 and CDR2 sequences are SQVTM and ANQGSEA. V lost 4 bases and J lost 1, with 19 bases in between. CDR3 region: CSVVRVGPSKNTGELFF. CDR3 sequence (DNA): TGCAGCGTTGTAAGGGTCGGGCCCAGCAAGAACACCGGGGAGCTGTTTTTT.

There are a few counts of this clonotype. The chain employs TRBV29-1 and TRBJ1-5, with TRBD1 as a possible D gene (6 bases). CDR3 length equals 13 residues. Trimming shortened V by 4 bases and J by 1 base, and 8 bases separated the two germline ends. Germline V CDR1 and CDR2: SQVTM, ANQGSEA. The CDR3 is CSVAGDSNQPQHF. The CDR3 DNA follows: TGCAGCGTTGCAGGGGACAGCAATCAGCCCCAGCATTTT.